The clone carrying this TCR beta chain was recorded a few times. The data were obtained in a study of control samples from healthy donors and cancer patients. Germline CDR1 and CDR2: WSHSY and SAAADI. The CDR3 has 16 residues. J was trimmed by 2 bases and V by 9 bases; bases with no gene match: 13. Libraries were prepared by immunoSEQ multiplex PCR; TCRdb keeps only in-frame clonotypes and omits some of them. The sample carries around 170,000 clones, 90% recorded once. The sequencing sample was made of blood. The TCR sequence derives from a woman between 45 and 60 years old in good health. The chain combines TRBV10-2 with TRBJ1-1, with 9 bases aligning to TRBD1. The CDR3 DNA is TGCGCCAGTCATTCGGGACAGGGCATAGGCAACACTGAAGCTTTCTTT. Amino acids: CASHSGQGIGNTEAFF.